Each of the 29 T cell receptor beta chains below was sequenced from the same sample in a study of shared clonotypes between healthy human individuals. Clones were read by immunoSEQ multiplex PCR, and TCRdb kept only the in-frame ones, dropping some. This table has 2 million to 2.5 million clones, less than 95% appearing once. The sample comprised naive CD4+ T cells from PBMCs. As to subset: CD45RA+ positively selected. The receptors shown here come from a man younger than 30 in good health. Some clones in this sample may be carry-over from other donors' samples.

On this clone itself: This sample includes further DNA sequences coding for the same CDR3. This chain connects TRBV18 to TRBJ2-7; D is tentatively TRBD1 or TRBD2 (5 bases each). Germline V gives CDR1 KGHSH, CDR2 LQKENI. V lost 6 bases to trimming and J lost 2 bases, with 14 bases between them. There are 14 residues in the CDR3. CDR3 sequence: CASSPGRGAYEQYF. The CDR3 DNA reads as TGTGCCAGCTCCCCGGGACGGGGCGCCTACGAGCAGTACTTC.

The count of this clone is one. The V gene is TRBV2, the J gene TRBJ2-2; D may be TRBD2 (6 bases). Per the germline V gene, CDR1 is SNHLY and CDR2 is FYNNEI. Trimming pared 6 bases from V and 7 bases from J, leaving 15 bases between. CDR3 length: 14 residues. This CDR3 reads CASRAAGGLGELFF. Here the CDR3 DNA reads TGTGCCAGCAGAGCTGCCGGAGGGCTCGGGGAGCTGTTTTTT.

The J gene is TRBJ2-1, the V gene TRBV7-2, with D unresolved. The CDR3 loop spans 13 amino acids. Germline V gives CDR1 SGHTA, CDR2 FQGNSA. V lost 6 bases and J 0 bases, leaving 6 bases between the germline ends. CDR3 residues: CASRQPSYNEQFF. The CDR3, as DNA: TGTGCCAGCAGACAGCCCTCCTACAATGAGCAGTTCTTC. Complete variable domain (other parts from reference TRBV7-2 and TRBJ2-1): GAGVSQSPSNKVTEKGKDVELRCDPISGHTALYWYRQSLGQGLEFLIYFQGNSAPDKSGLPSDRFSAERTGGSVSTLTIQRTQQEDSAVYLCASRQPSYNEQFFGPGTRLTVL.

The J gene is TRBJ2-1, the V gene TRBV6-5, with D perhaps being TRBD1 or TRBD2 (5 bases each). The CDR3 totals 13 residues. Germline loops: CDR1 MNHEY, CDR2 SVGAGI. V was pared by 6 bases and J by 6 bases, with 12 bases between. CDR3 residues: CASRLGTFNEQFF. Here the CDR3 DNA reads TGTGCCAGCAGGTTAGGGACGTTCAATGAGCAGTTCTTC.

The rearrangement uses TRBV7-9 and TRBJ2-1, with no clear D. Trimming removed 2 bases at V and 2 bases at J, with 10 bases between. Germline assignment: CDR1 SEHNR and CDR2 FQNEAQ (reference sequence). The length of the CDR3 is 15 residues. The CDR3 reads CASSLSLGAYNEQFF. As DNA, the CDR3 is TGTGCCAGCAGCTTATCACTTGGGGCCTACAATGAGCAGTTCTTC. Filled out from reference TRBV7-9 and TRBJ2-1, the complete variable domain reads DTGVSQNPRHKITKRGQNVTFRCDPISEHNRLYWYRQTLGQGPEFLTYFQNEAQLEKSRLLSDRFSAERPKGSFSTLEIQRTEQGDSAMYLCASSLSLGAYNEQFFGPGTRLTVL.

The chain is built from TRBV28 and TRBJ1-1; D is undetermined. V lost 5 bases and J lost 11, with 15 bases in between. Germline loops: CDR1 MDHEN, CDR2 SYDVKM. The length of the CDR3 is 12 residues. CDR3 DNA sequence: TGTGCCAGCAGTCGTGGGCTCTATAGGGCTTTCTTT. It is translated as CASSRGLYRAFF.

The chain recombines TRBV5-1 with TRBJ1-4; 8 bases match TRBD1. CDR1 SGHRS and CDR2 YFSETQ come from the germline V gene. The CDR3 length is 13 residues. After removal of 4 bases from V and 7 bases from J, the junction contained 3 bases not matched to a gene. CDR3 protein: CASSKGQGEKLFF. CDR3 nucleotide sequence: TGCGCCAGCAGCAAAGGACAGGGTGAAAAACTGTTTTTT.

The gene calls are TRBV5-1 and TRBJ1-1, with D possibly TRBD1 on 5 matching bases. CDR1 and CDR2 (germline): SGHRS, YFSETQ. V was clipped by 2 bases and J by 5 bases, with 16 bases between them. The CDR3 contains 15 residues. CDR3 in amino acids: CASSLFQGRLTEAFF. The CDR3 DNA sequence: TGCGCCAGCAGCTTATTTCAGGGAAGGTTGACTGAAGCTTTCTTT.

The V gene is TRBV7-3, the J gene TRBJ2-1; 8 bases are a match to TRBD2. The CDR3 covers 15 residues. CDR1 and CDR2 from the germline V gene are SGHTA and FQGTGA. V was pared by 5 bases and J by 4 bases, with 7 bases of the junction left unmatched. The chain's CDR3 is CASSRGVAGYNEQFF. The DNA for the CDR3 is TGTGCCAGCAGCCGGGGGGTAGCGGGATACAATGAGCAGTTCTTC. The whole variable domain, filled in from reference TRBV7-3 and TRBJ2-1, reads GAGVSQTPSNKVTEKGKYVELRCDPISGHTALYWYRQSLGQGPEFLIYFQGTGAADDSGLPNDRFFAVRPEGSVSTLKIQRTERGDSAVYLCASSRGVAGYNEQFFGPGTRLTVL.

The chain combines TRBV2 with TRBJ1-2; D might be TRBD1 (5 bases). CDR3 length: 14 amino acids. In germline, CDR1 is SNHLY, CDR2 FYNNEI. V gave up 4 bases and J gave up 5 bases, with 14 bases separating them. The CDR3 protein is CASSVEGPVYGYTF. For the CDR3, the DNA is TGTGCCAGCAGTGTAGAGGGACCGGTATATGGCTACACCTTC.

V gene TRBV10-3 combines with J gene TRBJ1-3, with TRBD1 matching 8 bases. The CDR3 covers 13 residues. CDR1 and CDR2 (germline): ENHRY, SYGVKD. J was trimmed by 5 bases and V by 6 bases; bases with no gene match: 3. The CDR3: CAIRGQERNTIYF. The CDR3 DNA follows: TGTGCCATCAGGGGACAGGAAAGAAACACCATATATTTT.

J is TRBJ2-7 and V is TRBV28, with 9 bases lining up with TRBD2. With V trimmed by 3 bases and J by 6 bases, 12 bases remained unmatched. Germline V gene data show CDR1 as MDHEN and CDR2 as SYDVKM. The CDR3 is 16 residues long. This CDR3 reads CASSFEAGGLGGEQYF. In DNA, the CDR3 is TGTGCCAGCAGTTTCGAAGCGGGAGGACTCGGGGGCGAGCAGTACTTC.

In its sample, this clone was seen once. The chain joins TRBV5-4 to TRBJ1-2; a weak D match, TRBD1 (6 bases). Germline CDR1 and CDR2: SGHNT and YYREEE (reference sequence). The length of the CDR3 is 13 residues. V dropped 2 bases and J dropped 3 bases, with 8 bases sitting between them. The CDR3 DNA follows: TGTGCCAGCAGCTTTACAGGGTACTATGGCTACACCTTC. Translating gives CASSFTGYYGYTF.

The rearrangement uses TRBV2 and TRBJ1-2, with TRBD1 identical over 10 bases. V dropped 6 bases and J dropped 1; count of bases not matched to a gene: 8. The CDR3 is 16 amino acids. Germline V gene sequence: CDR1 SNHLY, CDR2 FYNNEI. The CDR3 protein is CASSRDRGDLNYGYTF. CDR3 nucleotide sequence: TGTGCCAGCAGCAGGGACAGGGGCGACCTTAACTATGGCTACACCTTC.

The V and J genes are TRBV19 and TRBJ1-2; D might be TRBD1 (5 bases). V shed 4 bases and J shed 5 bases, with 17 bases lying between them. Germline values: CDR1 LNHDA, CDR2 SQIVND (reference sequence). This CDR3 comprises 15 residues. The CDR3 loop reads CASSTQEAGTYGYTF. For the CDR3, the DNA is TGTGCCAGTAGTACCCAGGAGGCGGGGACGTATGGCTACACCTTC.

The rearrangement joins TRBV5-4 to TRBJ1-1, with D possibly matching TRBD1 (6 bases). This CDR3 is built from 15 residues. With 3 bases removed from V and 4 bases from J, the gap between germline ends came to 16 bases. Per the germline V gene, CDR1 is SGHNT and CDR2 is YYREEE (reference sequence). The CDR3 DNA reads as TGTGCCAGCAGCTCCTACAGGGCCCGCGGCACTGAAGCTTTCTTT. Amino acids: CASSSYRARGTEAFF.

This chain's CDR3 is CASSDQYFQETQYF. CDR3 nucleotide sequence: TGCGCCAGCAGCGATCAGTATTTCCAAGAGACCCAGTACTTC. The V call is TRBV5-1, the J call TRBJ2-5, with unresolved D. There are 14 residues in the CDR3. Trimming left V 4 bases short and J 1 base short, with 11 bases between. Germline CDR1 SGHRS, CDR2 YFSETQ.

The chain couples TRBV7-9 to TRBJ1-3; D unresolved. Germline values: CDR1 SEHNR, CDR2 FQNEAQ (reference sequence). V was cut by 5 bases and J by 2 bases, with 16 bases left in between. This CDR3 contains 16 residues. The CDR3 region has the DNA TGTGCCAGCAGCGTAATGACGGTCACGACTGGAAACACCATATATTTT. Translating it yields CASSVMTVTTGNTIYF.

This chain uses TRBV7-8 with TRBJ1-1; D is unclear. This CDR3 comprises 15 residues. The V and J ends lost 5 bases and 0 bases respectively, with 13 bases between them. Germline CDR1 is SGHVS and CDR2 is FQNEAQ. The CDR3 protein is CASSITTPMNTEAFF. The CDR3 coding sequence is TGTGCCAGCAGCATCACGACCCCCATGAACACTGAAGCTTTCTTT.

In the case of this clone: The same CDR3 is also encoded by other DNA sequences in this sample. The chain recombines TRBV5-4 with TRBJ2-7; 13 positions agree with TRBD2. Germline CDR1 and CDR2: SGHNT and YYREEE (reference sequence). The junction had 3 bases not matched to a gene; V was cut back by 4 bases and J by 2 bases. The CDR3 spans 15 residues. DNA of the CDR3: TGTGCCAGCAGCGCCGGACTAGCGGGAGCCTACGAGCAGTACTTC. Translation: CASSAGLAGAYEQYF.

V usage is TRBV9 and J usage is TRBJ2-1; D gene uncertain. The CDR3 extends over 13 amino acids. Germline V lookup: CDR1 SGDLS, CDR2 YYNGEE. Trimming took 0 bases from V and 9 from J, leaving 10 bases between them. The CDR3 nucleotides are TGTGCCAGCAGCGTAGCTGCGGCAGGTGAGCAGTTCTTC. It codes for CASSVAAAGEQFF.

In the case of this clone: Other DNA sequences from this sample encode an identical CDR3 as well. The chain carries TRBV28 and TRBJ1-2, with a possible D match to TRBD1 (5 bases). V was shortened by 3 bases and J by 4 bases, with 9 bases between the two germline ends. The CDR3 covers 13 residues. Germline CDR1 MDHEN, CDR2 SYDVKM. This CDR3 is CASSFGGVYGYTF. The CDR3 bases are TGTGCCAGCAGTTTTGGGGGAGTCTATGGCTACACCTTC.

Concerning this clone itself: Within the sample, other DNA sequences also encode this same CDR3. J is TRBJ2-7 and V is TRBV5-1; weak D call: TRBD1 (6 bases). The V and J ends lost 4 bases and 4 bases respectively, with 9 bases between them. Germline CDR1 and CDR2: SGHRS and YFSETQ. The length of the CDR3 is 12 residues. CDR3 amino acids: CASSQDSYEQYF. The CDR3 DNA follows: TGCGCCAGCAGCCAGGACAGTTACGAGCAGTACTTC. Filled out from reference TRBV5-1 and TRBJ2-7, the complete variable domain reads KAGVTQTPRYLIKTRGQQVTLSCSPISGHRSVSWYQQTPGQGLQFLFEYFSETQRNKGNFPGRFSGRQFSNSRSEMNVSTLELGDSALYLCASSQDSYEQYFGPGTRLTVT.

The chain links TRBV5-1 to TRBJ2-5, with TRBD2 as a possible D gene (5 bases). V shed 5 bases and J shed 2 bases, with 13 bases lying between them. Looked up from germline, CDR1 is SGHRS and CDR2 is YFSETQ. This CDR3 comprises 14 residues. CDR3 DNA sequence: TGCGCCAGCAGGGAGGCTTCGCGACAAGAGACCCAGTACTTC. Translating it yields CASREASRQETQYF.

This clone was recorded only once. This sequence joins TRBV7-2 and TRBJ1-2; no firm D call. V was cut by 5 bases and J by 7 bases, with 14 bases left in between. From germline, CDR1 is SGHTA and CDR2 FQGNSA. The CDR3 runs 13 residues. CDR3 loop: CASSHASTGGYTF. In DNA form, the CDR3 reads TGTGCCAGCAGCCACGCCTCAACGGGTGGCTACACCTTC.

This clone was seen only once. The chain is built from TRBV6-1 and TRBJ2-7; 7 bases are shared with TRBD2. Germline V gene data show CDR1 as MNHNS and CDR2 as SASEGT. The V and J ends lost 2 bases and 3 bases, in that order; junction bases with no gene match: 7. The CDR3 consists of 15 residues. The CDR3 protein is CASSEIGGSYYEQYF. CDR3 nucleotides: TGTGCCAGCAGTGAAATCGGCGGGAGTTACTACGAGCAGTACTTC.

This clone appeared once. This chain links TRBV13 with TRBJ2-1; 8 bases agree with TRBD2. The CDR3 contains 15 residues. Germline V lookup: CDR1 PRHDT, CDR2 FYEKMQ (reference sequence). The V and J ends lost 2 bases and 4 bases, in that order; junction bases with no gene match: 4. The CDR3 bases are TGTGCCAGCAGCTTACGCACTAGCGGTTACAATGAGCAGTTCTTC. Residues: CASSLRTSGYNEQFF.

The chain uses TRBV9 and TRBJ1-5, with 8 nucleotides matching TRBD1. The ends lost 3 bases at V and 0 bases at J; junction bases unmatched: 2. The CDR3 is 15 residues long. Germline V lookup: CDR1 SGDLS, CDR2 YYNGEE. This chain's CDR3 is CASSGTGYSNQPQHF. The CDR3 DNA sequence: TGTGCCAGCAGCGGGACAGGGTATAGCAATCAGCCCCAGCATTTT.

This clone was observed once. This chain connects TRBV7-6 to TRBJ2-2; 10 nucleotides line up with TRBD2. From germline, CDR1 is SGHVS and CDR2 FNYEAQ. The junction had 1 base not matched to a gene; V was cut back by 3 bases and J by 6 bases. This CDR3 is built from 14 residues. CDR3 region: CASSLLAGAGELFF. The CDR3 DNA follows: TGTGCCAGCAGCTTGCTAGCGGGAGCCGGGGAGCTGTTTTTT.